Below, one T cell receptor beta chain is given with its context. Clones were sequenced by immunoSEQ multiplex PCR, and TCRdb holds only the in-frame ones, with some missing. The sample yields more than 50,000 clones, 89% seen once. The data originate from a study of T cell changes during pregnancy in multiple sclerosis. Germline CDR1 reads ENHRY; CDR2 reads SYGVKD. Trimming removed 2 bases at V and 3 bases at J, with 10 bases between. The CDR3 is 14 residues long. The sequencing here drew on peripheral blood, taken in the first trimester of pregnancy. The sequence was obtained from a female donor with multiple sclerosis, enrolled in a pregnancy study. This chain connects TRBV10-3 to TRBJ1-2, with D possibly TRBD1 on 5 matching bases. The CDR3 spells CAISEGGSDYGYTF. The DNA of the CDR3 is TGTGCCATCAGTGAGGGGGGGTCCGACTATGGCTACACCTTC.